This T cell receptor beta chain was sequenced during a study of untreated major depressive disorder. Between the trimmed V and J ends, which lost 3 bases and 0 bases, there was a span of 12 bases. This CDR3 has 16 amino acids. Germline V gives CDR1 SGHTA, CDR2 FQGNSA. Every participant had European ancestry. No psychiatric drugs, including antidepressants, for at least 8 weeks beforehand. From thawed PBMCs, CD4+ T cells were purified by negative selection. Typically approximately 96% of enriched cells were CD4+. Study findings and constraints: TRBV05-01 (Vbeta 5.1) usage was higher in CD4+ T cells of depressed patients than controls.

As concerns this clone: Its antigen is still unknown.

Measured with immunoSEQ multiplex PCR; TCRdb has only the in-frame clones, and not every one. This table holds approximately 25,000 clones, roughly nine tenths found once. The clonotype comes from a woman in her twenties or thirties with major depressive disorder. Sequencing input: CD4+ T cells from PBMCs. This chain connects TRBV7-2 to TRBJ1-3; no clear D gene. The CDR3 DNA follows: TGTGCCAGCAGCTTTAACGTACCCAGCTCTGGAAACACCATATATTTT. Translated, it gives CASSFNVPSSGNTIYF.